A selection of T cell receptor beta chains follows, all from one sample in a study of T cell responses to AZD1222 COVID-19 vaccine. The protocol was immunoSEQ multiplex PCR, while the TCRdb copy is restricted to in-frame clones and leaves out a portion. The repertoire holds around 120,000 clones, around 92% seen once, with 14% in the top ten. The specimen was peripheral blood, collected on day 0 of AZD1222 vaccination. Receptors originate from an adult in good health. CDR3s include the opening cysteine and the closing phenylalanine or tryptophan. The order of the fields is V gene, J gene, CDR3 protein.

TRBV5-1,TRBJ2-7,CASSLEAFYEQYF
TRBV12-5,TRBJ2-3,CASGPGTERSTDTQYF
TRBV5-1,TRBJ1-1,CASSLARADEAFF
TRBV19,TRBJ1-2,CASSMTGGNYGYTF
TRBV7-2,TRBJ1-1,CASSLTQTTEAFF
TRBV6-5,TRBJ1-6,CASVRVGTARSPLHF
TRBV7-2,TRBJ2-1,CASSLGGLAGAQGEQFF
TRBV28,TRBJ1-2,CASSYPGGADGYTF
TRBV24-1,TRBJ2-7,CATGEKHF
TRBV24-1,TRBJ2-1,CATSDLGGSGWDEQFF
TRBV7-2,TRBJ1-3,CASSPQGARGGNTIYF
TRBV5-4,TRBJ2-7,CASSLNAGVYEQYF
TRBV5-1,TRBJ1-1,CASSYGGRRVATEAFF
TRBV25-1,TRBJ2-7,CASRRQGAVEYEQYF
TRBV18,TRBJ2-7,CASSPGGLSYEQYF
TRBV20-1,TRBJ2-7,CSALRAYEQYF
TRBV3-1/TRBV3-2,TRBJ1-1,CASSYKNTEAFF
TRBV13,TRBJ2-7,CASSPGRDRAYEQYF
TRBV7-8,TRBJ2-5,CASSLDWETQYF
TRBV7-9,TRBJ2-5,CASSSTSGQETQYF
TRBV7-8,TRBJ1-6,CASSFGTREASPLHF